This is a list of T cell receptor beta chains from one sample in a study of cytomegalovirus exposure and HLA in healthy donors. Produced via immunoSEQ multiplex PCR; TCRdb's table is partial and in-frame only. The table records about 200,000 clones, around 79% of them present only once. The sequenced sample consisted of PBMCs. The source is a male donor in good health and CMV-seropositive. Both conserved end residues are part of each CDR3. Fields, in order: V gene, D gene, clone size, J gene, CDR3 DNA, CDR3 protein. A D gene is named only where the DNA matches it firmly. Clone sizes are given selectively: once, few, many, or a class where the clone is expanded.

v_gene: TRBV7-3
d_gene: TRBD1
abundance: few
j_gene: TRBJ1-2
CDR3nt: TGTGCCACCTCCCAGGGGGCTAACTATGGCTACACCTTC
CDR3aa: CATSQGANYGYTF

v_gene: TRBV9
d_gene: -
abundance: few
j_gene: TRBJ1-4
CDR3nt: TGTGCCAGCAGCGCCAGGGTGGGTAATGAAAAACTGTTTTTT
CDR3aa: CASSARVGNEKLFF

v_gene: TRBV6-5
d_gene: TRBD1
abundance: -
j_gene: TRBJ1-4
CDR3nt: TGTGCCAGCAGTTACGACGGAACAGGGGGGAATGAAAAACTGTTTTTT
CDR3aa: CASSYDGTGGNEKLFF

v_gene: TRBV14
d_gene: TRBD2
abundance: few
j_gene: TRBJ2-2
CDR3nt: TGTGCCAGCAGCCGTTGGGAGGGAACCGGGGAGCTGTTTTTT
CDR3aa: CASSRWEGTGELFF

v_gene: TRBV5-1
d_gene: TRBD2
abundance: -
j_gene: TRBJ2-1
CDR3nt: TGCGCCAGCAGCGTCTCCGGGACTAGCGGGAGAAATGAGCAGTTCTTC
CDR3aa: CASSVSGTSGRNEQFF

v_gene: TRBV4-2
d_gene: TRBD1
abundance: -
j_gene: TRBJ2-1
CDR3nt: TGTGCCAGCAGCCAAGATCTTGACAGGGGGCTATCCTACAATGAGCAGTTCTTC
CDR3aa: CASSQDLDRGLSYNEQFF

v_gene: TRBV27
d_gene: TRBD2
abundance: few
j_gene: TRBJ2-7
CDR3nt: TGTGCCAGCAGTATGAAAACTAGCGGGAGATCCTACGAGCAGTACTTC
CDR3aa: CASSMKTSGRSYEQYF

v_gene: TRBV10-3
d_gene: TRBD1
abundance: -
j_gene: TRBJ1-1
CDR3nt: TGTGCCATCAAACCTACGACAGGGAGGAGGACTGAAGCTTTCTTT
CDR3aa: CAIKPTTGRRTEAFF

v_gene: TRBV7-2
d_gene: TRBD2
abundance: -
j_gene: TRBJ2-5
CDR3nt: TGTGCCAGCACCGGACTAGGTCTGGAGACCCAGTACTTC
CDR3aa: CASTGLGLETQYF

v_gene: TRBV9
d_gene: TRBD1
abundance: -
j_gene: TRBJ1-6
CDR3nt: TGTGCCAGCAGCGTACAGGACAGGGGCGTGATGGCCCCCCTCCACTTT
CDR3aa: CASSVQDRGVMAPLHF

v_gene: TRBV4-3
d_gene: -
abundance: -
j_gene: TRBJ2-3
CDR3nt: TGCGCCAGCAGCCAAGATCACGGTGATACGCAGTATTTT
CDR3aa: CASSQDHGDTQYF

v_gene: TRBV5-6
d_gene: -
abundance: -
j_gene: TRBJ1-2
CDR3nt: TGTGCCAGCAGCCCACAGAGAAACTATGGCTACACCTTC
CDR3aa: CASSPQRNYGYTF

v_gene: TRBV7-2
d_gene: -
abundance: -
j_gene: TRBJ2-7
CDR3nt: TGTGCCAGCAGCTTAGGCAGGGGCCTGGCCTACGAGCAGTACTTC
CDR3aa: CASSLGRGLAYEQYF